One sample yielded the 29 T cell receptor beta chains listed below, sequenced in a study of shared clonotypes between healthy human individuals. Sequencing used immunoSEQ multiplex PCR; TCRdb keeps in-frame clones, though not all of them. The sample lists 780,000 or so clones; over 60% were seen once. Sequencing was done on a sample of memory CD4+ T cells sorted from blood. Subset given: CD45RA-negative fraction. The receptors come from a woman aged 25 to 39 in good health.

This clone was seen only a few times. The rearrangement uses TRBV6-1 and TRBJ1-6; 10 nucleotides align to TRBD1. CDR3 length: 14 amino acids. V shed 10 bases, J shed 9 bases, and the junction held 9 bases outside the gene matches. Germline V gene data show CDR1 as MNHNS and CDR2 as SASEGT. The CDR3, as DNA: TGTGCCACCACTCTCCGGGACAGGGGTTCACCCCTCCACTTT. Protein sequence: CATTLRDRGSPLHF.

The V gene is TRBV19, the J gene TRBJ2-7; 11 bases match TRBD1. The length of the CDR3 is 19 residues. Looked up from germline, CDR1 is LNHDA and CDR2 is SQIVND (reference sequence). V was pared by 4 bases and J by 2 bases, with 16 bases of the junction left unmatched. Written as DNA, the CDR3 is TGTGCCAGTAGTAGTCTCCACCCTGGGACAGGGGGGAACCCCTACGAGCAGTACTTC. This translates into CASSSLHPGTGGNPYEQYF.

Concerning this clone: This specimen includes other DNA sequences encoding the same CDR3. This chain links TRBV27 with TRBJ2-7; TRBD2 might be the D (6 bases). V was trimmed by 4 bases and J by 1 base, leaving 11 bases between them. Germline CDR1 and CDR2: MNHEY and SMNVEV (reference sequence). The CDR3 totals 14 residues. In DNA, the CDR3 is TGTGCCAGCAGTTGGGGGACTCCTTCCTACGAGCAGTACTTC. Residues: CASSWGTPSYEQYF.

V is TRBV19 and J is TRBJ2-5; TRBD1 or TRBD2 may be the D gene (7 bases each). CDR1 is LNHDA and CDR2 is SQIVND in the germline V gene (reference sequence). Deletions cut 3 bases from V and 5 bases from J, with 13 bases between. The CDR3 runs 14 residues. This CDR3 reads CASSMQGGQETQYF. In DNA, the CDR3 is TGTGCCAGTAGTATGCAGGGGGGGCAGGAGACCCAGTACTTC. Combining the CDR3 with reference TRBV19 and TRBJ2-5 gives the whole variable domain DGGITQSPKYLFRKEGQNVTLSCEQNLNHDAMYWYRQDPGQGLRLIYYSQIVNDFQKGDIAEGYSVSREKKESFPLTVTSAQKNPTAFYLCASSMQGGQETQYFGPGTRLLVL.

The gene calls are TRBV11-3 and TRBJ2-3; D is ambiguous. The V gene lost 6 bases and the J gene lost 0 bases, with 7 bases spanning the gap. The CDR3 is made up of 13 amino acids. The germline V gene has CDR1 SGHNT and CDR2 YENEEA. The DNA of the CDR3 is TGTGCCAGCAGTCAGGCTAGCACAGATACGCAGTATTTT. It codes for CASSQASTDTQYF.

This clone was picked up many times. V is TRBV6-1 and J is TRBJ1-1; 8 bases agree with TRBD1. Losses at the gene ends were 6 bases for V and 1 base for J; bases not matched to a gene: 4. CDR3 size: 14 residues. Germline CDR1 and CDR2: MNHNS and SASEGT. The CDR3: CASRKDRANTEAFF. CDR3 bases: TGTGCCAGCAGGAAGGACAGGGCGAACACTGAAGCTTTCTTT.

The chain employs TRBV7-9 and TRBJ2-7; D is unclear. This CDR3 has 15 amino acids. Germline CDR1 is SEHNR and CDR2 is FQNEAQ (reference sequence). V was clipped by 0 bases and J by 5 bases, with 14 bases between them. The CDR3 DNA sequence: TGTGCCAGCAGCTTAGCGGTCAGGTTTAGCCACGAGCAGTACTTC. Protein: CASSLAVRFSHEQYF.

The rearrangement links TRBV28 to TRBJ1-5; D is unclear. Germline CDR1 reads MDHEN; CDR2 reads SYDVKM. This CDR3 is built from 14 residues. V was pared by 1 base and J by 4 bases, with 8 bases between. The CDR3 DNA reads TGTGCCAGCAGTTTATTGAGCAGGAATCAGCCCCAGCATTTT. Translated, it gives CASSLLSRNQPQHF.

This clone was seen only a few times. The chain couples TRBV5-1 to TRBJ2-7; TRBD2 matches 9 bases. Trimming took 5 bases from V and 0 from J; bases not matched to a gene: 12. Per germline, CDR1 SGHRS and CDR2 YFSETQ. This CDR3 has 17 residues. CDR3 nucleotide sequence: TGCGCCAGCAGACAACAAGCGGGTAGCGGGAGCTCCTACGAGCAGTACTTC. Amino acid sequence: CASRQQAGSGSSYEQYF.

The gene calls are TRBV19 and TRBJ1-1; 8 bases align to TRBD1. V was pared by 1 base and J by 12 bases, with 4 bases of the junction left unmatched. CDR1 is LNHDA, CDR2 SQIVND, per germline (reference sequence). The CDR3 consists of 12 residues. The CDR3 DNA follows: TGTGCCAGTAGTATAGGGACAGGGTTGACTTTCTTT. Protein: CASSIGTGLTFF.

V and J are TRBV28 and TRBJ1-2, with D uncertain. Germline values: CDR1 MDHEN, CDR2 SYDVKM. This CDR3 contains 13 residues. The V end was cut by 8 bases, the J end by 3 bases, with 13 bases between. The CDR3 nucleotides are TGTGCCAGCGCCCTAAGGGTTCACTATGGCTACACCTTC. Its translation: CASALRVHYGYTF.

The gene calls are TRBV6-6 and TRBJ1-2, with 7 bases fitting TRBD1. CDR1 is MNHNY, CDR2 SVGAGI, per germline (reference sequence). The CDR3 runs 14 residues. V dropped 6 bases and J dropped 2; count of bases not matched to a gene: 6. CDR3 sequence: CASSPGTVNYGYTF. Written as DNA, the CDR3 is TGTGCCAGCAGCCCTGGGACAGTGAACTATGGCTACACCTTC.

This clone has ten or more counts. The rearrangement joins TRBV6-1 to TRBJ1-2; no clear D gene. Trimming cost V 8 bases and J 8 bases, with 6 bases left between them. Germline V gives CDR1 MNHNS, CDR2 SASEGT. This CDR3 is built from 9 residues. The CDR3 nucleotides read TGTGCCAGCCAGGACGGCTACACCTTC. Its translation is CASQDGYTF.

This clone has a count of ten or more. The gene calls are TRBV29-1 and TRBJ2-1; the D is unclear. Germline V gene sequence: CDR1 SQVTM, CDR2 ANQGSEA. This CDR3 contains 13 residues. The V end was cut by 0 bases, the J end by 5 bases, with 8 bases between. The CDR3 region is CSVEDLADNEQFF. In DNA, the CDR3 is TGCAGCGTTGAAGATCTCGCGGACAATGAGCAGTTCTTC.

CDR3 sequence reads: CASSSGTSIDEQYF. The CDR3 DNA sequence: TGTGCCAGCAGCTCGGGGACTAGTATTGACGAGCAGTACTTC. The J gene is TRBJ2-7, the V gene TRBV7-9, with 8 positions matching TRBD2. Germline V gene sequence: CDR1 SEHNR, CDR2 FQNEAQ (reference sequence). After removal of 4 bases from V and 5 bases from J, the junction contained 7 bases not matched to a gene. This CDR3 spans 14 amino acids.

The CDR3 reads CASSYSGSVSTGELFF. CDR3 DNA sequence: TGTGCCAGCAGTTATAGCGGGAGTGTAAGCACCGGGGAGCTGTTTTTT. The chain is built from TRBV27 and TRBJ2-2, with 9 bases matching TRBD2. The CDR3 totals 16 residues. V lost 4 bases and J lost 4; bases outside the gene matches: 7. Germline-derived CDR1 and CDR2 are MNHEY and SMNVEV (reference sequence).

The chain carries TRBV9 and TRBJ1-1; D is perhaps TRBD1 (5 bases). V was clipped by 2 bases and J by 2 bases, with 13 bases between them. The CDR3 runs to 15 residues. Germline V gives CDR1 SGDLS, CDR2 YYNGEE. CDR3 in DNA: TGTGCCAGCAGCGTCGGGGGTTTGGGAAACACTGAAGCTTTCTTT. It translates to CASSVGGLGNTEAFF.

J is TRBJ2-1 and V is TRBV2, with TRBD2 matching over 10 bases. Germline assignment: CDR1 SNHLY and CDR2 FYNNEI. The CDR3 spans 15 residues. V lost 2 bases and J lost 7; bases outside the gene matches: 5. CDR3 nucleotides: TGTGCCAGCAGTGAATCGGGACTAGCGTCTAATGAGCAGTTCTTC. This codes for CASSESGLASNEQFF.

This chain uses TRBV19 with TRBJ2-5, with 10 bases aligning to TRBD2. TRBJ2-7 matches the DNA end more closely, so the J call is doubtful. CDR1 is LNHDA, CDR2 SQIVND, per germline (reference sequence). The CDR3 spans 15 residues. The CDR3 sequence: CASSRSGRSSYEQYF. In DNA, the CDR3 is TGTGCCAGTAGTCGTAGCGGGAGGAGCTCCTACGAGCAGTACTTC.

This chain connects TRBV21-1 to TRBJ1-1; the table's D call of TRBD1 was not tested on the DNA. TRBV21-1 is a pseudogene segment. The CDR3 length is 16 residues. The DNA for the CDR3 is TGTGCCAGCAGCAAAGCTATCTCGGGACAGGACACTGAAGCTTTCTTT. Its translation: CASSKAISGQDTEAFF.

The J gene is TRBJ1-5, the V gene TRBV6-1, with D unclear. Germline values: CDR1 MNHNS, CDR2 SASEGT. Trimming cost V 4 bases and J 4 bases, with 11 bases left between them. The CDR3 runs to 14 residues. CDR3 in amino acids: CASSGRRDNQPQHF. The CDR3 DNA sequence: TGTGCCAGCAGTGGGAGGAGGGATAATCAGCCCCAGCATTTT.

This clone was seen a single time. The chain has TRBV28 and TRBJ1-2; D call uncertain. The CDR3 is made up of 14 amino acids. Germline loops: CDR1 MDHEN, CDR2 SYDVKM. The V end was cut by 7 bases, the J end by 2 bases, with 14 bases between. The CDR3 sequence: CASTGAGGNYGYTF. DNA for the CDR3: TGTGCCAGCACAGGCGCCGGCGGGAACTATGGCTACACCTTC.

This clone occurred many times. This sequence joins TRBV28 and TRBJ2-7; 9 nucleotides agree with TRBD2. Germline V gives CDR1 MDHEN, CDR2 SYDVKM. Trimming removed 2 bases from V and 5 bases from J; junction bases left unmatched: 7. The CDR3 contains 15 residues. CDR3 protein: CASSLAGGPFHEQYF. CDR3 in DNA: TGTGCCAGCAGTTTAGCGGGAGGGCCTTTTCACGAGCAGTACTTC.

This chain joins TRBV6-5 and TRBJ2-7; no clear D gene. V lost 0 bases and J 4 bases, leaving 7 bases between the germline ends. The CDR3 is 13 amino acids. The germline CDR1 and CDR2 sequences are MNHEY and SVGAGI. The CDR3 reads CASSYSARYEQYF. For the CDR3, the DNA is TGTGCCAGCAGTTACTCGGCACGGTACGAGCAGTACTTC.

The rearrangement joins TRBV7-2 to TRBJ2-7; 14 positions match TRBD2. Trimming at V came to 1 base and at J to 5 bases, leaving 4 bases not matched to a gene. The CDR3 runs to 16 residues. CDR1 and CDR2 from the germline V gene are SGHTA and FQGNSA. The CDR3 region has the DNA TGTGCCAGCAGCTTAGAGGGACTAGCGGGAGTCAACGAGCAGTACTTC. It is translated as CASSLEGLAGVNEQYF.

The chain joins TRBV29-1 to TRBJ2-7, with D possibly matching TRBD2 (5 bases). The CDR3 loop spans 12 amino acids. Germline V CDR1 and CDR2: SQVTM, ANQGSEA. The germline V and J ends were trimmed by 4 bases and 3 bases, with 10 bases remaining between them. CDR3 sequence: CSVGSGNYEQYF. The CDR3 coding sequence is TGCAGCGTTGGATCGGGAAACTACGAGCAGTACTTC.

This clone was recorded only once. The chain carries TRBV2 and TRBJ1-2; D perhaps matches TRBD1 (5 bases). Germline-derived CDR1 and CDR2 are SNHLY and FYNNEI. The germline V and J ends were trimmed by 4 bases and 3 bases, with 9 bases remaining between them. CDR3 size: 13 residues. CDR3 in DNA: TGTGCCAGCAGTGCGGGGACCTACTATGGCTACACCTTC. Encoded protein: CASSAGTYYGYTF.

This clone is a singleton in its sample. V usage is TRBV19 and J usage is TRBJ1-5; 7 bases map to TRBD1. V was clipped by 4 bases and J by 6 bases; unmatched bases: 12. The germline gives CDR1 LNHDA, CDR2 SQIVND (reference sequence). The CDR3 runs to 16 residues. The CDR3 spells CASSTSRQGEGQPQHF. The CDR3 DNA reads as TGTGCCAGTAGTACGTCGCGACAGGGTGAGGGTCAGCCCCAGCATTTT.

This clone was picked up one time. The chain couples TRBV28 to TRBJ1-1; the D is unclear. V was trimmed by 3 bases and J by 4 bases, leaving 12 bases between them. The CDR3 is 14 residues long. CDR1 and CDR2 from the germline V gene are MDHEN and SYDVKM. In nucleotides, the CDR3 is TGTGCCAGCAGTTTCCATGGCAGTCGCACTGAAGCTTTCTTT. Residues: CASSFHGSRTEAFF.